A single T cell receptor (beta chain) is shown here with its context. Germline assignment: CDR1 SGHRS and CDR2 YFSETQ. V shed 2 bases, J shed 5 bases, and the junction held 6 bases outside the gene matches. The CDR3 contains 15 residues. The data stem from a study of blood T cell repertoires in COVID-19. Looking at the study overall: Both acute and convalescent COVID-19 samples were obtained from the United States, Italy and Spain. From T cells, B-cell-depleted T cells, or PBMCs came the material, which was cDNA or gDNA.

Study processing details: By means of reference gene primer amplification, nucleated cell counts were estimated. Using immunoSEQ multiplex PCR, the repertoire was profiled, and TCRdb retains in-frame clones only, with some absent. The DNA gave D and trimming, while V, J and clone size come from that table. The profile covers some 50,000 clones, with roughly four fifths appearing a single time and roughly 8% taken by the ten largest. The receptor comes from a woman of 80 years or more with acute or convalescent COVID-19. The specimen sequenced was peripheral blood. The rearrangement uses TRBV5-1 and TRBJ2-5; TRBD2 matches at 10 bases. The CDR3 DNA is TGCGCCAGCAGCTTCAGCGGGGGGGTCTGGGAGACCCAGTACTTC. Translating it yields CASSFSGGVWETQYF.